Below are 26 T cell receptor beta chains sequenced from a single sample in a study of regulatory T cells in long-lasting Graves disease. To make TCR beta libraries, researchers used iRepertoire HTBI primers and Arm-PCR of CDR3 regions. From the multiplex PCR reads, TCRdb called clonotypes with MiXCR, one entry per CDR3 protein. The sample lists hundreds of thousands of distinct CDR3 sequences; under 20% were seen once. The time point here: newly diagnosed GD, antithyroid drugs for less than 3 months. PBMC RNA served as the TCR library source. This same sample was also part of a study on T cells in Graves' hyperthyroidism and ophthalmopathy.

The input for sequencing was peripheral blood mononuclear cells (PBMCs), taken at new diagnosis, from a patient treated with antithyroid drugs. The receptor set was obtained from a woman in her 30s with Graves disease.

In this sample, this clonotype turned up many times. The rearrangement links TRBV28 to TRBJ1-2; D might be TRBD1 (6 bases). This CDR3 region has 12 residues. Trimming left V 5 bases short and J 8 bases short, with 12 bases between. From germline, CDR1 is MDHEN and CDR2 SYDVKM. Here the CDR3 DNA reads TGTGCCAGCAGTATCTATACAGGGGGCTACACCTTC. Protein product: CASSIYTGGYTF.

This clonotype was seen at least ten times. CDR3 residues: CASSFWVVTGELFF. In nucleotides, the CDR3 is TGTGCCAGCAGCTTCTGGGTGGTCACCGGGGAGCTGTTTTTT. The chain is built from TRBV11-2 and TRBJ2-2; D unclear. The CDR3 is made up of 14 amino acids. Germline lookup yields CDR1 SGHAT and CDR2 FQNNGV. Trimming removed 3 bases from V and 4 bases from J, with 9 bases in between.

V is TRBV19 and J is TRBJ2-1, with 7 bases matching TRBD2. Germline V gene sequence: CDR1 LNHDA, CDR2 SQIVND (reference sequence). J was trimmed by 2 bases and V by 3 bases; bases with no gene match: 1. The CDR3 has 14 amino acids. CDR3 nucleotides: TGTGCCAGTAGTATGCTAGCGGCCTACAATGAGCAGTTCTTC. It encodes CASSMLAAYNEQFF.

In its sample, this clonotype was seen many times. The rearrangement joins TRBV7-8 to TRBJ2-3; the D gene is possibly TRBD2 (6 bases). The ends were cut back, 2 bases at V and 3 bases at J, with 15 bases in the middle. Germline V gene data show CDR1 as SGHVS and CDR2 as FQNEAQ. This CDR3 region has 16 residues. The CDR3 DNA sequence: TGTGCCAGCAGCTTATTGTCCGGGAGTACGACAGATACGCAGTATTTT. Translating gives CASSLLSGSTTDTQYF.

This clonotype was seen a few times. V usage is TRBV11-2 and J usage is TRBJ2-1, with TRBD2 matching over 8 bases. The J segment lost 6 bases and the V segment lost 7 bases, leaving 32 bases of the junction unmatched. Germline CDR1 and CDR2: SGHAT and FQNNGV. The CDR3 length is 22 residues. Here the CDR3 reads CASTKRVAGFSDLPSTSNEQFF. The CDR3 nucleotides are TGTGCCAGCACCAAACGGGTAGCGGGATTTTCCGACCTGCCTTCTACTTCCAATGAGCAGTTCTTC.

This clonotype was counted at least ten times. The chain is built from TRBV7-9 and TRBJ2-7; TRBD1 matches at 11 bases. CDR3 length: 15 residues. Trimming took 5 bases from V and 6 from J; bases not matched to a gene: 9. From germline, CDR1 is SEHNR and CDR2 FQNEAQ (reference sequence). The CDR3: CASSPPGTGGGEQYF. Written as DNA, the CDR3 is TGTGCCAGCAGCCCGCCCGGGACAGGGGGAGGCGAGCAGTACTTC.

This clonotype turned up a few times. Written as DNA, the CDR3 is TGCGCCAGCAGCCGAACGCCAGGAGAACCCTACGAGCAGTACTTC. Translation: CASSRTPGEPYEQYF. V usage is TRBV4-1 and J usage is TRBJ2-7; D is undetermined. The V gene's germline CDR1 is MGHRA and CDR2 YSYEKL. The CDR3 contains 15 residues. The germline V and J ends were trimmed by 4 bases and 2 bases, with 15 bases remaining between them.

CDR3 region: CASSHPSPWGEGTNEQFF. The CDR3 DNA is TGTGCCAGCAGCCACCCTTCCCCATGGGGGGAGGGAACCAATGAGCAGTTCTTC. The rearrangement uses TRBV3-1 and TRBJ2-1; TRBD2 agrees at 7 bases. Germline trimming cut 3 bases from V and 6 bases from J; bases unmatched to any gene: 17. CDR1 LGHDT and CDR2 YNNKEL come from the germline V gene (reference sequence). This CDR3 spans 18 amino acids.

In this sample, this clonotype turned up many times. The chain joins TRBV7-2 to TRBJ2-7; D is ambiguous. The CDR3 runs to 12 residues. Germline CDR1 is SGHTA and CDR2 is FQGNSA. The germline V and J ends were trimmed by 5 bases and 0 bases, with 5 bases remaining between them. The CDR3 DNA follows: TGTGCCAGCAGCCCTTACTCCTACGAGCAGTACTTC. Translating gives CASSPYSYEQYF.

V gene TRBV5-4 combines with J gene TRBJ2-2, with D possibly being TRBD1 (5 bases). CDR1 and CDR2 from the germline V gene are SGHNT and YYREEE (reference sequence). The CDR3 is 16 amino acids. Trimming took 4 bases from V and 2 from J, leaving 15 bases between them. CDR3 protein: CASSPWGALNTGELFF. The CDR3 DNA follows: TGTGCCAGCAGCCCCTGGGGCGCCCTTAACACCGGGGAGCTGTTTTTT.

This clonotype came up many times. This chain connects TRBV20-1 to TRBJ2-6; possible D gene TRBD2, 5 bases. The germline gives CDR1 DFQATT, CDR2 SNEGSKA (reference sequence). Trimming pared 6 bases from V and 2 bases from J, leaving 8 bases between. The CDR3 consists of 13 residues. The CDR3 DNA reads TGCAGTGCGTCCGGGACTGGGGCCAACGTCCTGACTTTC. Its translation is CSASGTGANVLTF.

The chain employs TRBV12-3 or TRBV12-4 and TRBJ2-3, with D possibly TRBD2 on 6 matching bases. Between the trimmed V and J ends, which lost 6 bases and 9 bases, there was a span of 13 bases. This CDR3 has 12 residues. CDR3 in amino acids: CASRRDSWTQYF. Written as DNA, the CDR3 is TGTGCCAGCAGGAGGGACTCGTGGACGCAGTATTTT.

This clonotype was counted between two and nine times. The chain employs TRBV10-3 and TRBJ2-3; 10 bases are shared with TRBD2. Germline CDR1 and CDR2: ENHRY and SYGVKD. Trimming at V came to 9 bases and at J to 11 bases, leaving 11 bases not matched to a gene. The CDR3 has 13 residues. In DNA, the CDR3 is TGTGCCATTAAGGGGGGGGCTAGCGGGAGGCAGTATTTT. As protein: CAIKGGASGRQYF.

This clonotype was counted many times. The V gene is TRBV10-3, the J gene TRBJ2-5; D not certain. The CDR3 spans 13 residues. With 3 bases removed from V and 3 bases from J, the gap between germline ends came to 8 bases. Germline-derived CDR1 and CDR2 are ENHRY and SYGVKD. Here the CDR3 reads CAISDFVEETQYF. CDR3 coding DNA: TGTGCCATCAGTGATTTTGTGGAAGAGACCCAGTACTTC.

The chain has TRBV12-3 or TRBV12-4 and TRBJ2-1; 14 positions match TRBD2. Trimming at V came to 6 bases and at J to 9 bases, leaving 10 bases not matched to a gene. The CDR3 loop spans 16 amino acids. The CDR3 nucleotides read TGTGCCAGCAGCACCCAGACTAGCGGGGGGGAAGGTGAGCAGTTCTTC. Translating it yields CASSTQTSGGEGEQFF.

This clonotype was detected a few times. This sequence joins TRBV28 and TRBJ2-7, with 7 bases fitting TRBD1. Germline V CDR1 and CDR2: MDHEN, SYDVKM. The CDR3 is 12 residues long. With 6 bases clipped from V and 4 bases from J, the junction kept 3 bases outside the gene matches. Here the CDR3 reads CASRTTGYEQYF. The CDR3 DNA sequence: TGTGCCAGCAGGACGACAGGGTACGAGCAGTACTTC.

This clonotype was detected many times. This chain uses TRBV14 with TRBJ2-3; 8 bases fit TRBD2. The CDR3 is 16 amino acids. Unmatched junction bases numbered 10, after V lost 5 bases and J lost 3 bases. Germline values: CDR1 SGHDN, CDR2 FVKESK. The CDR3: CASSMEAGVLTDTQYF. The CDR3 DNA is TGTGCCAGCAGCATGGAAGCGGGAGTATTGACAGATACGCAGTATTTT.

This clonotype was recorded at least ten times. The chain has TRBV11-3 and TRBJ2-7; D gene ambiguous. CDR3 size: 14 residues. Per germline, CDR1 SGHNT and CDR2 YENEEA. V was clipped by 5 bases and J by 4 bases, with 15 bases between them. The CDR3 nucleotides read TGTGCCAGCAGCGACACTTCAAATCGTTACGAGCAGTACTTC. This gives the protein CASSDTSNRYEQYF.

Here the CDR3 DNA reads TGTGCCAGCAGTCCTCCTCCCGTCGATTGGAGCACCTACGAGCAGTACTTC. Protein sequence: CASSPPPVDWSTYEQYF. The V call is TRBV7-9, the J call TRBJ2-7; D is uncertain. Germline V CDR1 and CDR2: SEHNR, FQNEAQ (reference sequence). The CDR3 runs to 17 residues. Trimming removed 6 bases from V and 2 bases from J, with 23 bases in between.

With respect to this clonotype: A much larger clone sits a single nucleotide away, making a read error possible. This rearrangement joins TRBV5-1 to TRBJ2-7; the match to TRBD2 covers 14 bases. Trimming removed 0 bases from V and 8 bases from J; junction bases left unmatched: 10. Germline V gene sequence: CDR1 SGHRS, CDR2 YFSETQ. The CDR3 extends over 17 amino acids. Here the CDR3 reads CASSLVPGLAGAYKQYF. The CDR3 bases are TGCGCCAGCAGCTTGGTGCCGGGACTAGCGGGAGCGTACAAGCAGTACTTC.

As concerns this clonotype: A read error may explain this, as a much larger clone is one base away. The chain uses TRBV4-2 and TRBJ2-2; 14 bases are a match to TRBD2. V trimming: 3 bases; J trimming: 1 base; junction bases outside the gene matches: 1. The CDR3 runs to 17 residues. The germline V gene encodes CDR1 LGHNA and CDR2 YNFKEQ. The CDR3 bases are TGTGCCAGCAGCCAGGGGACTAGCGGGAGGAACACCGGGGAGCTGTTTTTT. This sequence encodes CASSQGTSGRNTGELFF.

The table lists this clonotype with many counts. This rearrangement joins TRBV2 to TRBJ1-5, with unresolved D. CDR1 and CDR2 (germline): SNHLY, FYNNEI. This CDR3 spans 16 amino acids. V dropped 2 bases and J dropped 0 bases, with 11 bases sitting between them. The CDR3 spells CASSETTGYSNQPQHF. The CDR3 nucleotides are TGTGCCAGCAGTGAAACTACGGGGTATAGCAATCAGCCCCAGCATTTT. Filled out from reference TRBV2 and TRBJ1-5, the complete variable domain reads EPEVTQTPSHQVTQMGQEVILRCVPISNHLYFYWYRQILGQKVEFLVSFYNNEISEKSEIFDDQFSVERPDGSNFTLKIRSTKLEDSAMYFCASSETTGYSNQPQHFGDGTRLSIL.

This clonotype was observed a few times. The V and J genes are TRBV29-1 and TRBJ2-1; 8 bases fit TRBD1. V lost 5 bases and J lost 7; bases outside the gene matches: 10. The CDR3 covers 14 residues. CDR1 SQVTM and CDR2 ANQGSEA come from the germline V gene. CDR3 sequence reads: CSVRQGSIWNEQFF. DNA of the CDR3: TGCAGCGTTAGACAGGGGTCTATCTGGAATGAGCAGTTCTTC.

This clonotype appeared many times. The CDR3 region is CASSKQTSGNYEQYF. The CDR3 DNA reads as TGTGCCAGCAGCAAACAAACTAGCGGAAACTACGAGCAGTACTTC. This chain joins TRBV6-1 and TRBJ2-7, with 8 bases matching TRBD2. CDR1 is MNHNS, CDR2 SASEGT, per germline. The length of the CDR3 is 15 residues. Losses at the gene ends were 6 bases for V and 3 bases for J; bases not matched to a gene: 10.

This clonotype was found many times. The final CDR3 position lacks the conserved phenylalanine or tryptophan, pointing to a likely read error. It is unclear where the CDR3 begins or ends on the DNA, so no DNA is shown, and the CDR3 is as TCRdb lists it. This chain joins TRBV28 and TRBJ2-7; TRBD2 was called by the table and not checked on the DNA. Germline V CDR1 and CDR2: MDHEN, SYDVKM. The CDR3 length equals 18 residues, ends included. The CDR3: CASSLPGQGTSGRHSCPS.

This clonotype was picked up many times. This chain joins TRBV24-1 and TRBJ1-5, with D tentatively TRBD1 (6 bases). Per germline, CDR1 KGHDR and CDR2 SFDVKD. The length of the CDR3 is 15 residues. V was shortened by 5 bases and J by 6 bases, with 16 bases between the two germline ends. The CDR3 sequence: CATSVGRSTGQPQHF. DNA of the CDR3: TGTGCCACCAGTGTCGGTAGGTCGACAGGTCAGCCCCAGCATTTT.